This record looks at one T cell receptor (beta chain) sequence and its context. What antigen it recognizes has not been identified. No qualities accompany the bases; no much larger clone lies one base away. Library creation used 5' RACE. This sample was sequenced with a NextSeq 500. In the TCR library protocol, a unique molecular identifier was attached to each TCR cDNA molecule so that PCR and sequencing errors could be corrected. The paper's data handling went like this. TCR identification, UMI-based error correction and CDR3 extraction were all carried out with Decombinator tools. Expanded TCRs were defined as those above a frequency of 2 per 1,000, corresponding to the top 1% of the tumor frequency distribution. Each repertoire was subsampled 100 times to 5,000 TCRs, after which Renyi diversity was computed with the R vegan package. CDR3 similarity networks were built from amino acid triplet string-kernel similarity, with CDR3s being connected when pairwise similarity was above 0.82. TCRdb cleaned the public reads at Q25 with fastp, built clones with MiXCR and kept in-frame beta chains. Here each entry gathers all rows of one CDR3 protein and keeps the most common genes and DNA. TCRdb's processing, not the study's, gives the V and J calls here. This sample holds 43,000 or so distinct CDR3 sequences; approximately 10% were observed only once. The ten largest clones capture 30% to 40% of the sample.

The meaning of the sample's time point label: blood at routine non-recurrence follow-up after resection. TCR sequencing used whole RNA extracted from tumor and nontumor lung tissue, or from cryopreserved PBMC samples, without cell sorting. A patient was chosen for TCR sequencing only when enough RNA was available from at least two tumor regions. This sample is part of a study of spatial heterogeneity in lung cancer (dated by TCRdb to between 2017 and 2020). Turning to the overall study: Donors were some 67 patients with early-stage, untreated non-small cell lung cancer from the lung TRACERx cohort. Beta-chain transcripts were consistently detected in greater numbers than alpha-chain transcripts, which likely reflects a higher abundance of beta-chain transcripts. Both alpha and beta chains were TCR-sequenced in samples taken at surgery, namely 220 tumor regions, under 80 matched nontumor lung samples and about 58 PBMC samples. In the raw uncorrected reads, each unique combination of TCR and UMI appeared on average more than ten times. TCR repertoire features were related to nonsynonymous mutation counts determined by whole-exome sequencing of tumor tissue. Follow-up PBMC samples were sequenced whenever available, and the median time to follow-up was roughly two years after resection. The study quantitatively compared TCR alpha and beta repertoires across multiple tumor regions, matched nontumor lung and blood in non-small cell lung cancer.

What the research found in general, with its limitations: Comparisons of baseline and follow-up blood repertoires included only about 15 patients. Ubiquitous expanded tumor TCRs were found in blood more often at tumor resection than at routine follow-up. Additional single-cell paired TCR alpha and beta sequencing was considered necessary to confirm, at a functional level, the hypothesis that regional TCRs recognize regional mutations.

V loses 3 bases of germline sequence and J loses 3 bases, and the interval between the two ends is 13 bases. The germline V gene encodes CDR1 SGDLS and CDR2 YYNGEE. Counted from cysteine to phenylalanine, this CDR3 has 14 amino acids. Of all the DNA, just the CDR3 is kept, 42 bases in frame from base 1. The rearrangement joined TRBV9 to TRBJ2-7; matching of 6 bases hints at TRBD1 as the D gene. The sequences come from PBMCs, collected at follow-up. The sequence came from a male donor with early-stage non-small cell lung cancer. The CDR3 reads CASSAGQAHYEQYF. The bases read TGTGCCAGCAGCGCGGGACAAGCACACTACGAGCAGTACTTC.